A selection of T cell receptor beta chains follows, all from one sample in a study of regulatory T cells in long-lasting Graves disease. TCRdb re-called the multiplex PCR reads through MiXCR, storing one row per CDR3 protein. Of about 660,000 distinct CDR3 sequences listed, about 30% are singletons. Sequenced here: peripheral blood mononuclear cells (PBMCs), sampled when the disease was refractory, from a patient treated with antithyroid drugs. The receptors here all came from a female donor with Graves disease. Each CDR3 is given without its conserved first and last residue. The order of the fields is V gene, J gene, CDR3 protein.

V: TRBV10-3; J: TRBJ2-7; CDR3: AIGPSTYEQY
V: TRBV19; J: TRBJ1-1; CDR3: ASSTGAANTEAF
V: TRBV29-1; J: TRBJ2-7; CDR3: SVGDRTTYEQY
V: TRBV3-1; J: TRBJ1-1; CDR3: ASSQELVLNTEAF
V: TRBV12-3/TRBV12-4; J: TRBJ1-6; CDR3: ASSRTGVNSPLH
V: TRBV6-6; J: TRBJ1-1; CDR3: AGSSGTEAF
V: TRBV15; J: TRBJ1-2; CDR3: ATSRGDGRANYGYT
V: TRBV5-1; J: TRBJ2-2; CDR3: ASSFREPTGELF
V: TRBV6-5; J: TRBJ1-6; CDR3: ASSYNTGGWNSPLH
V: TRBV4-1; J: TRBJ1-4; CDR3: ASSQGFERVGEKLF
V: TRBV28; J: TRBJ1-2; CDR3: ASSVQTGIGYGYT
V: TRBV12-3/TRBV12-4; J: TRBJ1-1; CDR3: ASQQGTMNTEAF
V: TRBV12-3/TRBV12-4; J: TRBJ1-3; CDR3: ASSLAGERNTIY
V: TRBV30; J: TRBJ2-2; CDR3: AWSVRDQVRVVRWSGELF
V: TRBV19; J: TRBJ1-2; CDR3: ASTSEAGGGYT
V: TRBV20-1; J: TRBJ2-7; CDR3: SARDPAGAGYEQY
V: TRBV28; J: TRBJ1-2; CDR3: ASSGLGRHNYGYT
V: TRBV12-3/TRBV12-4; J: TRBJ1-1; CDR3: ASSRDRRTEAF